The rows below give T cell receptor beta chains drawn from one sample of a study of blood T cell repertoires in COVID-19. Measured with immunoSEQ multiplex PCR; TCRdb has only the in-frame clones, and not every one. Of around 340,000 clones listed, approximately 91% were seen once; the top ten hold approximately 1%. The sequenced sample consisted of PBMCs or T cells enriched from blood (not recorded which). The source is a woman aged 25 to 39 who had been exposed to COVID-19. The CDR3 runs from the conserved cysteine through the conserved F or W. Each record gives: CDR3 protein, CDR3 DNA, J gene, clone size, V gene, D gene. A D gene is named only where the DNA matches it firmly. Not all rows give a size; the values are once, few, many and, for expanded clones, a class.

CDR3 protein: CASSILTGSYEQYF
CDR3 DNA: TGTGCCAGTAGTATTCTTACAGGGTCCTACGAGCAGTACTTC
J gene: TRBJ2-7
clone size: .
V gene: TRBV19
D gene: .

CDR3 protein: CASSYSKGGGGTEAFF
CDR3 DNA: TGTGCCAGCAGTTACTCGAAGGGAGGTGGTGGTACTGAAGCTTTCTTT
J gene: TRBJ1-1
clone size: .
V gene: TRBV6-5
D gene: .

CDR3 protein: CASRMGTGGLERSYEQYF
CDR3 DNA: TGTGCCAGCAGGATGGGGACAGGAGGTCTTGAGCGGTCCTACGAGCAGTACTTC
J gene: TRBJ2-7
clone size: .
V gene: TRBV27
D gene: TRBD1

CDR3 protein: CASGSWGDEQFF
CDR3 DNA: TGTGCCAGCGGGTCGTGGGGGGATGAGCAGTTCTTC
J gene: TRBJ2-1
clone size: .
V gene: TRBV7-9
D gene: .

CDR3 protein: CASSPSGGLSGNTIYF
CDR3 DNA: TGTGCCAGCTCACCCTCGGGGGGGCTTTCTGGAAACACCATATATTTT
J gene: TRBJ1-3
clone size: .
V gene: TRBV18
D gene: .

CDR3 protein: CASSERAGEARGDTQYF
CDR3 DNA: TGCGCCAGCAGTGAACGAGCGGGAGAAGCACGTGGAGATACGCAGTATTTT
J gene: TRBJ2-3
clone size: .
V gene: TRBV10-1
D gene: TRBD2

CDR3 protein: CASSDPGQESYNEQFF
CDR3 DNA: TGTGCCAGCAGTGACCCAGGGCAGGAGTCCTACAATGAGCAGTTCTTC
J gene: TRBJ2-1
clone size: .
V gene: TRBV2
D gene: .

CDR3 protein: CASSLGAQGAVTEAFF
CDR3 DNA: TGTGCCAGCAGCCTTGGTGCACAGGGGGCGGTCACTGAAGCTTTCTTT
J gene: TRBJ1-1
clone size: .
V gene: TRBV5-6
D gene: TRBD1

CDR3 protein: CATSQEDYSYNEQFF
CDR3 DNA: TGTGCCACCAGCCAAGAGGACTACTCCTACAATGAGCAGTTCTTC
J gene: TRBJ2-1
clone size: .
V gene: TRBV15
D gene: .

CDR3 protein: CASSLAGAGTQYF
CDR3 DNA: TGCGCCAGCAGCTTGGCCGGCGCGGGTACCCAGTACTTC
J gene: TRBJ2-5
clone size: .
V gene: TRBV5-1
D gene: .

CDR3 protein: CASSSGTSGRTQYF
CDR3 DNA: TGCGCCAGCAGCTCCGGGACTAGCGGTCGTACGCAGTACTTC
J gene: TRBJ2-7
clone size: .
V gene: TRBV5-1
D gene: TRBD2

CDR3 protein: CASSEERGGRQPQHF
CDR3 DNA: TGTGCCAGCAGCGAGGAACGAGGGGGACGCCAGCCCCAGCATTTT
J gene: TRBJ1-5
clone size: .
V gene: TRBV7-9
D gene: .

CDR3 protein: CASSLDASSTNEKLFF
CDR3 DNA: TGCGCCAGCAGCTTGGACGCGTCGTCAACTAATGAAAAACTGTTTTTT
J gene: TRBJ1-4
clone size: .
V gene: TRBV5-1
D gene: .

CDR3 protein: CASSLGPGGLRETQYF
CDR3 DNA: TGTGCCAGCAGCTTAGGTCCGGGGGGCTTGCGAGAGACCCAGTACTTC
J gene: TRBJ2-5
clone size: .
V gene: TRBV7-2
D gene: .

CDR3 protein: CATSDFGQGGEKLFF
CDR3 DNA: TGTGCCACCAGTGATTTCGGACAGGGGGGTGAAAAACTGTTTTTT
J gene: TRBJ1-4
clone size: .
V gene: TRBV24-1
D gene: TRBD1

CDR3 protein: CASAQGIGGNTIYF
CDR3 DNA: TGTGCCAGCGCACAGGGTATAGGAGGAAACACCATATATTTT
J gene: TRBJ1-3
clone size: once
V gene: TRBV5-6
D gene: .

CDR3 protein: CASSPSGDPYEQYF
CDR3 DNA: TGTGCCAGCTCACCATCAGGGGATCCTTACGAGCAGTACTTC
J gene: TRBJ2-7
clone size: .
V gene: TRBV18
D gene: .

CDR3 protein: CASSQARVGGTEAFF
CDR3 DNA: TGTGCCAGCAGCCAAGCCCGGGTAGGGGGCACTGAAGCTTTCTTT
J gene: TRBJ1-1
clone size: .
V gene: TRBV14
D gene: .

CDR3 protein: CASSLSLAGSSSSYEQYF
CDR3 DNA: TGCGCCAGCAGCCTATCTCTAGCGGGATCATCGAGCTCCTACGAGCAGTACTTC
J gene: TRBJ2-7
clone size: .
V gene: TRBV5-1
D gene: TRBD2

CDR3 protein: CASSLFGTGVGETQYF
CDR3 DNA: TGTGCCAGCAGTTTATTCGGGACAGGGGTCGGGGAGACCCAGTACTTC
J gene: TRBJ2-5
clone size: .
V gene: TRBV28
D gene: TRBD1

CDR3 protein: CASSQDSVEVQYF
CDR3 DNA: TGTGCCAGCAGCCAAGATTCGGTAGAGGTGCAGTACTTC
J gene: TRBJ2-7
clone size: .
V gene: TRBV3-1/TRBV3-2
D gene: .

CDR3 protein: CASSQAGQGAGYGYTF
CDR3 DNA: TGTGCCAGCAGCCAAGCGGGGCAGGGGGCGGGCTATGGCTACACCTTC
J gene: TRBJ1-2
clone size: .
V gene: TRBV3-1/TRBV3-2
D gene: TRBD1

CDR3 protein: CASRDTSNTGELFF
CDR3 DNA: TGCGCCAGCAGAGACACTTCGAACACCGGGGAGCTGTTTTTT
J gene: TRBJ2-2
clone size: .
V gene: TRBV10-2
D gene: .

CDR3 protein: CAISHKQETQYF
CDR3 DNA: TGTGCCATCAGCCACAAACAAGAGACCCAGTACTTC
J gene: TRBJ2-5
clone size: .
V gene: TRBV10-3
D gene: .

CDR3 protein: CASSPRTPAHYEQYF
CDR3 DNA: TGTGCCAGTAGTCCCCGTACACCTGCCCACTACGAGCAGTACTTC
J gene: TRBJ2-7
clone size: .
V gene: TRBV19
D gene: .

CDR3 protein: CATRGLAGNRSVQTDTQYF
CDR3 DNA: TGTGCCACCCGCGGACTAGCGGGAAATCGTTCGGTGCAGACAGATACGCAGTATTTT
J gene: TRBJ2-3
clone size: .
V gene: TRBV10-3
D gene: TRBD2

CDR3 protein: CASSRLTGAYEQYF
CDR3 DNA: TGTGCCAGCAGCCGCCTTACAGGGGCCTACGAGCAGTACTTC
J gene: TRBJ2-7
clone size: .
V gene: TRBV7-9
D gene: TRBD1

CDR3 protein: CASSSPGQGTTEAFF
CDR3 DNA: TGTGCCAGCAGTTCGCCGGGACAGGGAACCACTGAAGCTTTCTTT
J gene: TRBJ1-1
clone size: .
V gene: TRBV6-6
D gene: TRBD1

CDR3 protein: CASRSGANVGGYTF
CDR3 DNA: TGTGCCAGCAGAAGCGGGGCCAACGTCGGCGGCTACACCTTC
J gene: TRBJ1-2
clone size: .
V gene: TRBV6-4
D gene: .

CDR3 protein: CASSRRRDSPLHF
CDR3 DNA: TGTGCCAGCAGCCGGAGGCGGGATTCACCCCTCCACTTT
J gene: TRBJ1-6
clone size: once
V gene: TRBV7-6
D gene: .

CDR3 protein: CASSGNPGMKGYTF
CDR3 DNA: TGTGCCAGCAGTGGAAATCCGGGAATGAAGGGCTACACCTTC
J gene: TRBJ1-2
clone size: .
V gene: TRBV2
D gene: .

CDR3 protein: CASSPGTSGMNEQFF
CDR3 DNA: TGTGCCAGCAGCCCCGGGACTAGCGGTATGAATGAGCAGTTCTTC
J gene: TRBJ2-1
clone size: .
V gene: TRBV7-9
D gene: TRBD2

CDR3 protein: CASSPLAVSNQPQHF
CDR3 DNA: TGTGCCAGCTCACCATTGGCAGTTAGCAATCAGCCCCAGCATTTT
J gene: TRBJ1-5
clone size: .
V gene: TRBV18
D gene: .

CDR3 protein: CAWSAVSGRGKGYTF
CDR3 DNA: TGTGCCTGGAGTGCCGTTTCGGGGAGGGGGAAGGGCTACACCTTC
J gene: TRBJ1-2
clone size: .
V gene: TRBV30
D gene: .

CDR3 protein: CASSHSGNEQFF
CDR3 DNA: TGTGCCAGCAGCCATAGCGGCAATGAGCAGTTCTTC
J gene: TRBJ2-1
clone size: .
V gene: TRBV7-3
D gene: .

CDR3 protein: CASSVVGADTQYF
CDR3 DNA: TGTGCCAGCAGCGTAGTAGGGGCAGATACGCAGTATTTT
J gene: TRBJ2-3
clone size: .
V gene: TRBV9
D gene: .

CDR3 protein: CASSELADPNNEQFF
CDR3 DNA: TGTGCCAGCAGTGAATTAGCGGACCCGAACAATGAGCAGTTCTTC
J gene: TRBJ2-1
clone size: .
V gene: TRBV2
D gene: .

CDR3 protein: CASSIGGGDQPQHF
CDR3 DNA: TGTGCCAGTAGTATCGGTGGCGGCGATCAGCCCCAGCATTTT
J gene: TRBJ1-5
clone size: .
V gene: TRBV19
D gene: .

CDR3 protein: CASSSGTGAYEQYF
CDR3 DNA: TGTGCCAGCAGTTCCGGGACGGGGGCCTACGAGCAGTACTTC
J gene: TRBJ2-7
clone size: .
V gene: TRBV28
D gene: .

CDR3 protein: CASSFPGGLSNQPQHF
CDR3 DNA: TGTGCCAGCAGTTTCCCAGGGGGCTTGAGCAATCAGCCCCAGCATTTT
J gene: TRBJ1-5
clone size: .
V gene: TRBV28
D gene: TRBD1

CDR3 protein: CASSLARGRGEQFF
CDR3 DNA: TGTGCCAGCAGCTTAGCGAGGGGGCGGGGTGAGCAGTTCTTC
J gene: TRBJ2-1
clone size: few
V gene: TRBV7-9
D gene: .

CDR3 protein: CASAENGETQYF
CDR3 DNA: TGTGCTAGTGCCGAGAATGGAGAGACCCAGTACTTC
J gene: TRBJ2-5
clone size: .
V gene: TRBV12-5
D gene: .